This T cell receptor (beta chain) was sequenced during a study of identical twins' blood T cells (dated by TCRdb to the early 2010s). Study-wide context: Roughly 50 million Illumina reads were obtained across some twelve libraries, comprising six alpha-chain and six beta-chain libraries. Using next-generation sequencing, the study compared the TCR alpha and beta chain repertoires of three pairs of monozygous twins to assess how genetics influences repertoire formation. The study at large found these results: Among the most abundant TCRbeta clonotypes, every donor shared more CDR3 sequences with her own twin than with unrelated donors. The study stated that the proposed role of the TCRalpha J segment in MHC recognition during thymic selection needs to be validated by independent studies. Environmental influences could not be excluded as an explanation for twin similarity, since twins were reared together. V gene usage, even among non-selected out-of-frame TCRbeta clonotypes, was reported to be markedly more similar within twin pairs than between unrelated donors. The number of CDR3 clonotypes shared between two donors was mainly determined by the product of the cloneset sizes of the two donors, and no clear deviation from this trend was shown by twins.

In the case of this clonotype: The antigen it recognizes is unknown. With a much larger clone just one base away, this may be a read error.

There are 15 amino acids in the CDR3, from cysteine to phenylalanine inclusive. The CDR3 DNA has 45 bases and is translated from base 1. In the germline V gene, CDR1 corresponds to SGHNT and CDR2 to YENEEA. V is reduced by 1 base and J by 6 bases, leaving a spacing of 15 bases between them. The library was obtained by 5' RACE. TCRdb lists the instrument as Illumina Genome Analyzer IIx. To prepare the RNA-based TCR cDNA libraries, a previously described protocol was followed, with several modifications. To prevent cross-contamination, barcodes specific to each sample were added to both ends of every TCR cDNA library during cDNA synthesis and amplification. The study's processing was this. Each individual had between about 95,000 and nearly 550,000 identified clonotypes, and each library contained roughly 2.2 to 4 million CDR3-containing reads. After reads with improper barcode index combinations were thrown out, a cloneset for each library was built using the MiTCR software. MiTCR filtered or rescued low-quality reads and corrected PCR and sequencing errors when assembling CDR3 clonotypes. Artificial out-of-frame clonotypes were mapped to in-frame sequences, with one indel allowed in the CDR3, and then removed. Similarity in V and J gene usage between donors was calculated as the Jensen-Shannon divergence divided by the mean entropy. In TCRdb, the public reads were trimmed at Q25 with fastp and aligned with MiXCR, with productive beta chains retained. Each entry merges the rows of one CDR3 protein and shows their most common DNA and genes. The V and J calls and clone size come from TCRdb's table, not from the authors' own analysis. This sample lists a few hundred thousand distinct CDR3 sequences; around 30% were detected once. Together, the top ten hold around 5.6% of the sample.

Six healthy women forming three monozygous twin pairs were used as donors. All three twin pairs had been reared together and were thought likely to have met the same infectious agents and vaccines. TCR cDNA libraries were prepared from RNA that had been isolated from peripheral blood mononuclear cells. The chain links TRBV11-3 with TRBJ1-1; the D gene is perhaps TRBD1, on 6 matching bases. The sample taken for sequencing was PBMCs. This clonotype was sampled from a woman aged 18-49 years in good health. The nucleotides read TGTGCCAGCAGCTTAGTACGGGGGGGCAACGCTGAAGCTTTCTTT. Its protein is CASSLVRGGNAEAFF.